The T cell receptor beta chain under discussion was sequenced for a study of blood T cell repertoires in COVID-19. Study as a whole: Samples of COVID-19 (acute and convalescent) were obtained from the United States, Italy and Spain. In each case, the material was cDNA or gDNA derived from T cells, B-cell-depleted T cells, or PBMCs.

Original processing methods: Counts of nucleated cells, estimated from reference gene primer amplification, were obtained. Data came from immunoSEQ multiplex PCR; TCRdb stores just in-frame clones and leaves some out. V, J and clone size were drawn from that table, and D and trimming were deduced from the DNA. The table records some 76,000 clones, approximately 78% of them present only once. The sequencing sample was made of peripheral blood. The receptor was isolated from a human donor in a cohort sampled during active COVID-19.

CDR3 in DNA: TGTGCCAGCAGCTTAGCGTTATCAGAGACCCAGTACTTC. It translates to CASSLALSETQYF. The chain joins TRBV7-3 to TRBJ2-5; D gene ambiguous. The CDR3 totals 13 residues. Germline V lookup: CDR1 SGHTA, CDR2 FQGTGA. Trimming took 2 bases from V and 4 from J, leaving 8 bases between them. The full variable domain, with the rest looked up from reference TRBV7-3 and TRBJ2-5, is GAGVSQTPSNKVTEKGKYVELRCDPISGHTALYWYRQSLGQGPEFLIYFQGTGAADDSGLPNDRFFAVRPEGSVSTLKIQRTERGDSAVYLCASSLALSETQYFGPGTRLLVL.